The rows below give T cell receptor beta chains drawn from one sample of a study of blood T cell repertoires in COVID-19. TCRdb's table, derived via immunoSEQ multiplex PCR, lists solely in-frame clones and lacks some. The repertoire holds tens of thousands of clones, 82% seen once, with roughly an eighth in the top ten. The sequencing input was peripheral blood. All receptors come from a woman of 80 years or more with acute or convalescent COVID-19. Each CDR3 is given with its conserved first and last residue. The order of the fields is CDR3 protein, CDR3 DNA, clone size, V gene, J gene, D gene. The D gene is left open where the match is weak. The size entry is marked missing in some rows and otherwise reads once, few, many or a size class.

CDR3 protein: CASSFSTTGGRETQYF; CDR3 DNA: TGTGCCAGCAGCTTCAGTACGACAGGGGGTAGAGAGACCCAGTACTTC; clone size: NA; V gene: TRBV5-8; J gene: TRBJ2-5; D gene: TRBD1
CDR3 protein: CASSRGGATYGYTF; CDR3 DNA: TGTGCCAGCAGTCGAGGGGGGGCGACCTATGGCTACACCTTC; clone size: NA; V gene: TRBV28; J gene: TRBJ1-2; D gene: NA
CDR3 protein: CATSDLSGNQPQHF; CDR3 DNA: TGTGCCACCAGTGATTTGAGCGGCAATCAGCCCCAGCATTTT; clone size: many; V gene: TRBV24-1; J gene: TRBJ1-5; D gene: NA
CDR3 protein: CASSLALAASSSYNEQFF; CDR3 DNA: TGCGCCAGCAGCTTGGCTCTAGCGGCCTCTAGCTCCTACAATGAGCAGTTCTTC; clone size: NA; V gene: TRBV5-1; J gene: TRBJ2-1; D gene: TRBD2
CDR3 protein: CASSVTGNYGYTF; CDR3 DNA: TGTGCCAGTAGTGTGACAGGGAACTATGGCTACACCTTC; clone size: NA; V gene: TRBV19; J gene: TRBJ1-2; D gene: TRBD1
CDR3 protein: CASSVMGRGFVGYTF; CDR3 DNA: TGTGCCAGCAGCGTAATGGGCAGGGGGTTTGTTGGCTACACCTTC; clone size: NA; V gene: TRBV5-5; J gene: TRBJ1-2; D gene: TRBD1
CDR3 protein: CASSLLSGNTEAFF; CDR3 DNA: TGTGCCAGCAGCTTGCTTTCAGGGAACACTGAAGCTTTCTTT; clone size: NA; V gene: TRBV5-4; J gene: TRBJ1-1; D gene: NA
CDR3 protein: CASSQDFAEDSPIMNTEAFF; CDR3 DNA: TGCGCCAGCAGCCAAGATTTTGCGGAGGACAGCCCGATAATGAACACTGAAGCTTTCTTT; clone size: NA; V gene: TRBV4-3; J gene: TRBJ1-1; D gene: NA
CDR3 protein: CASSEDSGYNEQFF; CDR3 DNA: TGTGCCAGCAGTGAAGATAGCGGATACAATGAGCAGTTCTTC; clone size: NA; V gene: TRBV9; J gene: TRBJ2-1; D gene: NA
CDR3 protein: CASEGVGVNTEAFF; CDR3 DNA: TGTGCCAGCGAGGGCGTCGGGGTGAACACTGAAGCTTTCTTT; clone size: few; V gene: TRBV11-2; J gene: TRBJ1-1; D gene: NA
CDR3 protein: CASSQVRGETQYF; CDR3 DNA: TGCGCCAGCAGCCAAGTGCGGGGAGAGACCCAGTACTTC; clone size: NA; V gene: TRBV4-1; J gene: TRBJ2-5; D gene: NA
CDR3 protein: CASSPTGPFETQYF; CDR3 DNA: TGTGCCAGCAGCCCGACAGGTCCCTTTGAAACGCAGTATTTT; clone size: NA; V gene: TRBV27; J gene: TRBJ2-3; D gene: NA
CDR3 protein: CASNLAGSYEQYF; CDR3 DNA: TGCGCCAGCAACTTAGCGGGATCCTACGAGCAGTACTTC; clone size: NA; V gene: TRBV10-2; J gene: TRBJ2-7; D gene: TRBD2
CDR3 protein: CASSQDPPVRANSPLHF; CDR3 DNA: TGCGCCAGCAGCCAAGATCCGCCGGTCCGAGCCAATTCACCCCTCCACTTT; clone size: few; V gene: TRBV4-3; J gene: TRBJ1-6; D gene: NA
CDR3 protein: CASSLEAGSGHEQFF; CDR3 DNA: TGTGCCAGCAGCTTAGAAGCCGGGAGTGGGCATGAGCAGTTCTTC; clone size: NA; V gene: TRBV11-3; J gene: TRBJ2-1; D gene: NA
CDR3 protein: CATSRDQGAGNEQFF; CDR3 DNA: TGTGCCACCAGCAGAGATCAGGGGGCGGGCAATGAGCAGTTCTTC; clone size: NA; V gene: TRBV15; J gene: TRBJ2-1; D gene: TRBD1
CDR3 protein: CASSDRDRGFETQYF; CDR3 DNA: TGTGCCAGCAGTGATCGGGACAGGGGTTTCGAGACCCAGTACTTC; clone size: NA; V gene: TRBV2; J gene: TRBJ2-5; D gene: TRBD1
CDR3 protein: CASSYGVTGSGYTF; CDR3 DNA: TGTGCCAGCAGTTACGGGGTGACAGGGAGCGGCTACACCTTC; clone size: NA; V gene: TRBV6-6; J gene: TRBJ1-2; D gene: TRBD1
CDR3 protein: CATSRDRTSSLYNEQFF; CDR3 DNA: TGTGCCACCAGCAGAGATCGGACTAGTTCGCTCTACAATGAGCAGTTCTTC; clone size: NA; V gene: TRBV15; J gene: TRBJ2-1; D gene: TRBD2
CDR3 protein: CSVESGAKNIQYF; CDR3 DNA: TGCAGCGTTGAATCGGGGGCCAAAAACATTCAGTACTTC; clone size: NA; V gene: TRBV29-1; J gene: TRBJ2-4; D gene: NA
CDR3 protein: CASSLQGGGYTF; CDR3 DNA: TGTGCCAGCAGTTTACAGGGCGGTGGCTACACCTTC; clone size: NA; V gene: TRBV28; J gene: TRBJ1-2; D gene: NA
CDR3 protein: CASSFLSTDTQYF; CDR3 DNA: TGTGCCAGCAGTTTCCTTAGCACAGATACGCAGTATTTT; clone size: NA; V gene: TRBV27; J gene: TRBJ2-3; D gene: NA
CDR3 protein: CASERPGLWWENIQYF; CDR3 DNA: TGTGCCAGCGAACGTCCGGGACTCTGGTGGGAAAACATTCAGTACTTC; clone size: NA; V gene: TRBV5-8; J gene: TRBJ2-4; D gene: NA
CDR3 protein: CAIDRDRGSTDTQYF; CDR3 DNA: TGTGCCATCGACCGGGACAGGGGAAGCACAGATACGCAGTATTTT; clone size: NA; V gene: TRBV6-5; J gene: TRBJ2-3; D gene: TRBD1
CDR3 protein: CASSPYGTGNTYEQYF; CDR3 DNA: TGTGCCAGCAGTCCCTACGGGACAGGTAATACCTACGAGCAGTACTTC; clone size: once; V gene: TRBV2; J gene: TRBJ2-7; D gene: TRBD1
CDR3 protein: CASSGDRGKDTQYF; CDR3 DNA: TGTGCCAGCAGTGGGGACAGGGGGAAAGATACGCAGTATTTT; clone size: few; V gene: TRBV2; J gene: TRBJ2-3; D gene: TRBD1
CDR3 protein: CATQLHSGSISYEQYF; CDR3 DNA: TGTGCCACCCAGCTCCATAGCGGGAGTATTTCCTACGAGCAGTACTTC; clone size: NA; V gene: TRBV24-1; J gene: TRBJ2-7; D gene: TRBD2
CDR3 protein: CASSGKQGARTYEQYF; CDR3 DNA: TGTGCCAGCAGTGGAAAACAGGGGGCGCGAACCTACGAGCAGTACTTC; clone size: NA; V gene: TRBV25-1; J gene: TRBJ2-7; D gene: TRBD1
CDR3 protein: CASSLRNEQFF; CDR3 DNA: TGTGCCAGTAGTCTGCGAAATGAGCAGTTCTTC; clone size: NA; V gene: TRBV19; J gene: TRBJ2-1; D gene: NA
CDR3 protein: CASSDVTARTQYF; CDR3 DNA: TGTGCCAGCAGTGATGTGACTGCCAGGACCCAGTACTTC; clone size: NA; V gene: TRBV25-1; J gene: TRBJ2-5; D gene: NA
CDR3 protein: CASSPPDFVVGQGRGETQYF; CDR3 DNA: TGTGCCAGCTCACCACCGGATTTTGTGGTGGGACAGGGACGAGGGGAGACCCAGTACTTC; clone size: NA; V gene: TRBV18; J gene: TRBJ2-5; D gene: TRBD1
CDR3 protein: CASSESGGLAGQETQYF; CDR3 DNA: TGTGCCAGCAGTGAATCTGGCGGTCTAGCGGGGCAGGAGACCCAGTACTTC; clone size: NA; V gene: TRBV25-1; J gene: TRBJ2-5; D gene: TRBD2
CDR3 protein: CASSAEGASGEKLFF; CDR3 DNA: TGTGCCAGCAGCGCCGAGGGGGCCTCGGGTGAAAAACTGTTTTTT; clone size: few; V gene: TRBV7-6; J gene: TRBJ1-4; D gene: TRBD1
CDR3 protein: CASSQGFNSGANVLTF; CDR3 DNA: TGTGCCAGCAGCCAGGGTTTCAACTCTGGGGCCAACGTCCTGACTTTC; clone size: once; V gene: TRBV2; J gene: TRBJ2-6; D gene: NA
CDR3 protein: CSTGRSNTGELFF; CDR3 DNA: TGCAGCACGGGACGGTCGAACACCGGGGAGCTGTTTTTT; clone size: NA; V gene: TRBV29-1; J gene: TRBJ2-2; D gene: NA
CDR3 protein: CASSLAGTSGTGELFF; CDR3 DNA: TGTGCCAGCAGCTTAGCCGGGACTAGCGGCACCGGGGAGCTGTTTTTT; clone size: NA; V gene: TRBV13; J gene: TRBJ2-2; D gene: TRBD2
CDR3 protein: CASSESGRSAYEQYF; CDR3 DNA: TGCGCCAGCAGTGAGAGTGGCAGGTCCGCCTACGAGCAGTACTTC; clone size: NA; V gene: TRBV10-1; J gene: TRBJ2-7; D gene: NA
CDR3 protein: CASSSDRFFYNEQFF; CDR3 DNA: TGTGCCAGCAGCTCGGACAGGTTTTTCTACAATGAGCAGTTCTTC; clone size: NA; V gene: TRBV7-8; J gene: TRBJ2-1; D gene: TRBD1
CDR3 protein: CATSEAGSNQPQHF; CDR3 DNA: TGTGCCACCAGTGAAGCGGGTAGCAATCAGCCCCAGCATTTT; clone size: few; V gene: TRBV24-1; J gene: TRBJ1-5; D gene: NA
CDR3 protein: CASTESVDTEAFF; CDR3 DNA: TGTGCCAGCACGGAGTCGGTGGACACTGAAGCTTTCTTT; clone size: NA; V gene: TRBV6-5; J gene: TRBJ1-1; D gene: NA
CDR3 protein: CASSQAGTGGYEQYF; CDR3 DNA: TGTGCCAGCTCGCAAGCCGGGACAGGGGGCTACGAGCAGTACTTC; clone size: NA; V gene: TRBV18; J gene: TRBJ2-7; D gene: TRBD1
CDR3 protein: CASSIAGVNTGELFF; CDR3 DNA: TGTGCCAGTAGTATAGCAGGGGTAAACACCGGGGAGCTGTTTTTT; clone size: NA; V gene: TRBV19; J gene: TRBJ2-2; D gene: NA
CDR3 protein: CASSVELAGTYEQYF; CDR3 DNA: TGTGCCAGCAGCGTAGAACTAGCGGGAACCTACGAGCAGTACTTC; clone size: many; V gene: TRBV9; J gene: TRBJ2-7; D gene: TRBD2
CDR3 protein: CASSLESGLAYGYTF; CDR3 DNA: TGTGCCAGCAGCTTAGAGTCAGGACTTGCATATGGCTACACCTTC; clone size: NA; V gene: TRBV7-2; J gene: TRBJ1-2; D gene: NA
CDR3 protein: CAISEFKAGTEAFF; CDR3 DNA: TGTGCCATCAGTGAGTTCAAGGCAGGCACTGAAGCTTTCTTT; clone size: NA; V gene: TRBV10-3; J gene: TRBJ1-1; D gene: NA
CDR3 protein: CASSLETSGRVGNIQYF; CDR3 DNA: TGCGCCAGCAGCTTGGAGACTAGCGGGAGGGTAGGAAACATTCAGTACTTC; clone size: NA; V gene: TRBV5-1; J gene: TRBJ2-4; D gene: TRBD2
CDR3 protein: CASSLVAPSGPPYEQYF; CDR3 DNA: TGTGCCAGCAGCTTGGTAGCGCCTAGCGGGCCACCCTACGAGCAGTACTTC; clone size: NA; V gene: TRBV5-6; J gene: TRBJ2-7; D gene: TRBD2